These 18 T cell receptor beta chains share one sample of origin, sequenced in a study of cytomegalovirus exposure and HLA in healthy donors. The data were produced by immunoSEQ multiplex PCR, yet TCRdb's version contains in-frame clones alone and is incomplete. The repertoire holds under 250,000 clones, just under 90% seen once, with 2.6% in the top ten. The specimen was PBMCs. The source is a man aged 18 to 30 in good health and CMV-seronegative.

The chain recombines TRBV10-1 with TRBJ2-1; TRBD2 aligns across 7 bases. V trimming: 4 bases; J trimming: 6 bases; junction bases outside the gene matches: 6. This CDR3 is 14 amino acids long. Per germline, CDR1 WNHNN and CDR2 SYGVQD (reference sequence). For the CDR3, the DNA is TGCGCCAGCAGTGGGAGGGAGGGCCGCAATGAGCAGTTCTTC. This codes for CASSGREGRNEQFF.

The V gene is TRBV19, the J gene TRBJ1-6; 9 nucleotides match TRBD1. J was trimmed by 9 bases and V by 8 bases; bases with no gene match: 5. Germline V gene sequence: CDR1 LNHDA, CDR2 SQIVND (reference sequence). This CDR3 contains 13 residues. CDR3 nucleotides: TGTGCCAGTTCGGACAGGGGCATTTCACCCCTCCACTTT. It translates to CASSDRGISPLHF.

J is TRBJ2-3 and V is TRBV6-6, with D possibly being TRBD2 (5 bases). V lost 10 bases to trimming and J lost 6 bases, with 17 bases between them. The CDR3 has 13 residues. From germline, CDR1 is MNHNY and CDR2 SVGAGI (reference sequence). CDR3 DNA sequence: TGTGCCATTCACCCCCGAACGGGGGATACGCAGTATTTT. Translating gives CAIHPRTGDTQYF.

DNA of the CDR3: TGTGCCAGCAGCTCAGCCAGACTTACCACCGGGGAGCTGTTTTTT. It specifies CASSSARLTTGELFF. V and J are TRBV7-8 and TRBJ2-2, with no clear D. Germline assignment: CDR1 SGHVS and CDR2 FQNEAQ. CDR3 size: 15 residues. V lost 4 bases, J lost 4 bases, and 13 bases lay in between.

This clone was seen only a few times. Within the sample, other DNA sequences also encode this same CDR3. The gene calls are TRBV27 and TRBJ2-7; 9 bases align to TRBD1. Germline V lookup: CDR1 MNHEY, CDR2 SMNVEV (reference sequence). V was pared by 5 bases and J by 4 bases, with 3 bases of the junction left unmatched. This CDR3 is 13 amino acids long. The CDR3 region is CASSPDRGYEQYF. Written as DNA, the CDR3 is TGTGCCAGCAGTCCGGACAGGGGATACGAGCAGTACTTC.

V usage is TRBV7-7 and J usage is TRBJ2-1, with a possible D match to TRBD2 (5 bases). The germline CDR1 and CDR2 sequences are SSHAT and FNYEAQ (reference sequence). CDR3 size: 13 residues. The V end was cut by 1 base, the J end by 8 bases, with 9 bases between. CDR3 coding DNA: TGTGCCAGCAGCTTAGGGGTGAGGGATGAGCAGTTCTTC. Translation gives CASSLGVRDEQFF. Filled out from reference TRBV7-7 and TRBJ2-1, the complete variable domain reads GAGVSQSPRYKVTKRGQDVTLRCDPISSHATLYWYQQALGQGPEFLTYFNYEAQPDKSGLPSDRFSAERPEGSISTLTIQRTEQRDSAMYRCASSLGVRDEQFFGPGTRLTVL.

The V call is TRBV9, the J call TRBJ1-2; weak D call: TRBD1 (6 bases). V lost 0 bases, J lost 0 bases, and 15 bases lay in between. In germline, CDR1 is SGDLS, CDR2 YYNGEE. This CDR3 region has 17 residues. In DNA form, the CDR3 reads TGTGCCAGCAGCGTAGCGACCCAGGGGATCCCTAACTATGGCTACACCTTC. Protein sequence: CASSVATQGIPNYGYTF. The full variable domain, completed using reference TRBV9 and TRBJ1-2, is DSGVTQTPKHLITATGQRVTLRCSPRSGDLSVYWYQQSLDQGLQFLIQYYNGEERAKGNILERFSAQQFPDLHSELNLSSLELGDSALYFCASSVATQGIPNYGYTFGSGTRLTVV.

V gene TRBV29-1 combines with J gene TRBJ2-2; 7 positions match TRBD1. Germline loops: CDR1 SQVTM, CDR2 ANQGSEA. V lost 2 bases to trimming and J lost 3 bases; unmatched junction nucleotides: 12. CDR3 length equals 17 residues. The CDR3 region has the DNA TGCAGCGTTGAAACCCCGGGCAGGGGGTTGGACACCGGGGAGCTGTTTTTT. It yields the protein CSVETPGRGLDTGELFF.

This clone was seen more than once but under ten times. The chain is built from TRBV5-1 and TRBJ1-1, with a possible D match to TRBD1 (5 bases). Trimming pared 4 bases from V and 0 bases from J, leaving 16 bases between. The CDR3 has 16 amino acids. Germline V CDR1 and CDR2: SGHRS, YFSETQ. CDR3: CASSPFAGHLNTEAFF. CDR3 bases: TGCGCCAGCAGCCCCTTTGCAGGGCACCTGAACACTGAAGCTTTCTTT.

The chain recombines TRBV25-1 with TRBJ1-2, with 9 bases that match TRBD1. This CDR3 contains 16 residues. V dropped 3 bases and J dropped 7; count of bases not matched to a gene: 12. CDR1 is MGHDK and CDR2 is SYGVNS in the germline V gene. In nucleotides, the CDR3 is TGTGCCAGCAGTGATTCCGGGACAGGGTTTCTTTCTGGCTACACCTTC. Protein product: CASSDSGTGFLSGYTF.

The rearrangement uses TRBV6-6 and TRBJ2-1; no clear D gene. The CDR3 extends over 13 amino acids. Trimming removed 1 base at V and 8 bases at J, with 9 bases between. Germline values: CDR1 MNHNY, CDR2 SVGAGI (reference sequence). DNA for the CDR3: TGTGCCAGCAGTTACTATCTAAGCGATGAGCAGTTCTTC. It specifies CASSYYLSDEQFF.

The CDR3 DNA sequence: TGTGCCAGCAGCGTAGCGGGCTCCTACAATGAGCAGTTCTTC. It yields the protein CASSVAGSYNEQFF. The chain employs TRBV7-3 and TRBJ2-1, with 7 bases that match TRBD2. The J segment lost 0 bases and the V segment lost 5 bases, leaving 1 base of the junction unmatched. Germline V CDR1 and CDR2: SGHTA, FQGTGA. This CDR3 has 14 amino acids.

The rearrangement joins TRBV5-1 to TRBJ2-5; TRBD2 matches 8 bases. Unmatched junction bases numbered 8, after V lost 2 bases and J lost 5 bases. The V gene's germline CDR1 is SGHRS and CDR2 YFSETQ. The CDR3 extends over 15 amino acids. DNA for the CDR3: TGCGCCAGCAGCTTAATCGCGGGGGGAAAGGAGACCCAGTACTTC. Translating it yields CASSLIAGGKETQYF.

The rearrangement links TRBV6-1 to TRBJ1-3, with a possible D match to TRBD1 (6 bases). Germline V gene sequence: CDR1 MNHNS, CDR2 SASEGT. The CDR3 has 15 residues. V lost 5 bases, J lost 9 bases, and 20 bases lay in between. CDR3 loop: CASSSGGRERFTIYF. In nucleotides, the CDR3 is TGTGCCAGCAGTTCGGGGGGCCGAGAACGGTTCACCATATATTTT.

The gene calls are TRBV11-2 and TRBJ1-2; possibly TRBD1 for D (5 bases). The CDR3 totals 14 residues. Germline CDR1 and CDR2: SGHAT and FQNNGV. V was trimmed by 1 base and J by 7 bases, leaving 13 bases between them. The chain's CDR3 is CASSLVGAGGGYTF. The DNA for the CDR3 is TGTGCCAGCAGCTTAGTCGGGGCCGGGGGTGGCTACACCTTC. The full variable domain, rest sourced from reference TRBV11-2 and TRBJ1-2, is EAGVAQSPRYKIIEKRQSVAFWCNPISGHATLYWYQQILGQGPKLLIQFQNNGVVDDSQLPKDRFSAERLKGVDSTLKIQPAKLEDSAVYLCASSLVGAGGGYTFGSGTRLTVV.

The rearrangement links TRBV7-9 to TRBJ2-1; 12 bases are a match to TRBD1. The CDR3 runs to 15 residues. The ends lost 2 bases at V and 7 bases at J; junction bases unmatched: 3. The V gene's germline CDR1 is SEHNR and CDR2 FQNEAQ (reference sequence). This chain's CDR3 is CASSLQGQGANEQFF. The CDR3 DNA is TGTGCCAGCAGCTTACAGGGACAGGGGGCGAATGAGCAGTTCTTC.

This clone was observed a handful of times. The chain links TRBV2 to TRBJ2-7, with D possibly being TRBD2 (5 bases). CDR1 is SNHLY, CDR2 FYNNEI, per germline. Trimming removed 7 bases at V and 0 bases at J, with 10 bases between. The CDR3 contains 13 residues. CDR3 in amino acids: CASTLGLSYEQYF. DNA of the CDR3: TGTGCCAGCACCCTAGGACTCTCCTACGAGCAGTACTTC.

V usage is TRBV5-1 and J usage is TRBJ2-5; tentative D call: TRBD1 (5 bases). V was pared by 4 bases and J by 5 bases, with 18 bases between. CDR1 and CDR2 from the germline V gene are SGHRS and YFSETQ. This CDR3 contains 15 residues. The CDR3 here is CASSPVTLGVETQYF. The CDR3 DNA reads as TGCGCCAGCAGCCCAGTGACCCTAGGGGTTGAGACCCAGTACTTC. Using reference TRBV5-1 and TRBJ2-5 for the parts outside the CDR3, the full variable domain is KAGVTQTPRYLIKTRGQQVTLSCSPISGHRSVSWYQQTPGQGLQFLFEYFSETQRNKGNFPGRFSGRQFSNSRSEMNVSTLELGDSALYLCASSPVTLGVETQYFGPGTRLLVL.